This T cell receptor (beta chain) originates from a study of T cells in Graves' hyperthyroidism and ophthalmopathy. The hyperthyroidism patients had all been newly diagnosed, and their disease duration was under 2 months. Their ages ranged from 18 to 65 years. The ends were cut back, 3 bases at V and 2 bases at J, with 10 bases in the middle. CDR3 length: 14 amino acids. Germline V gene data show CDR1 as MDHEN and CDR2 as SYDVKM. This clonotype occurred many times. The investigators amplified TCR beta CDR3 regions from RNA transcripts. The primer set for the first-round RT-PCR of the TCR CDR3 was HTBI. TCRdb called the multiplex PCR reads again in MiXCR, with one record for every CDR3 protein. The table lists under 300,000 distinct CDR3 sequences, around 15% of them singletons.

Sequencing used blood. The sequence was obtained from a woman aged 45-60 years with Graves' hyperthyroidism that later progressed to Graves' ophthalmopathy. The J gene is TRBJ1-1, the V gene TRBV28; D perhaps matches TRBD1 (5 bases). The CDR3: CASSFQGLNTEAFF. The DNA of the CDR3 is TGTGCCAGCAGTTTCCAGGGTTTAAACACTGAAGCTTTCTTT.